This T cell receptor (beta chain) was identified in a study of blood T cell repertoires in COVID-19. Clones were read by immunoSEQ multiplex PCR, and TCRdb kept only the in-frame ones, dropping some. The table has 90,000 or so clones, over 70% seen once. CDR3 size: 13 residues. The V gene's germline CDR1 is SGHAT and CDR2 FQNNGV. The V gene lost 5 bases and the J gene lost 7 bases, with 11 bases spanning the gap. The TCR sequence derives from a man older than 75 with acute or convalescent COVID-19. The V gene is TRBV11-2, the J gene TRBJ1-4; D remains ambiguous. Sequences were obtained from peripheral blood. The CDR3 loop reads CASSAGRREKLFF. The CDR3 nucleotides read TGTGCCAGCAGCGCGGGCCGTCGTGAAAAACTGTTTTTT.